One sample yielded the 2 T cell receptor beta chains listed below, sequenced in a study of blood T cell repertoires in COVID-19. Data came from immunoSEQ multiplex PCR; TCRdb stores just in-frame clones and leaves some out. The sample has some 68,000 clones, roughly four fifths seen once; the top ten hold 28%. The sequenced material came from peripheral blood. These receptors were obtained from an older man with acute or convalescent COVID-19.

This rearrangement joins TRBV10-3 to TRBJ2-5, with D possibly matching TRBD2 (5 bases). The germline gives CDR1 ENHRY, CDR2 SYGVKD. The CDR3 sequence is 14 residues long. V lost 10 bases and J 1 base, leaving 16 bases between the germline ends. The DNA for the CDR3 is TGTGCCACTGCCCCGGAGGCTATCCAAGAGACCCAGTACTTC. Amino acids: CATAPEAIQETQYF.

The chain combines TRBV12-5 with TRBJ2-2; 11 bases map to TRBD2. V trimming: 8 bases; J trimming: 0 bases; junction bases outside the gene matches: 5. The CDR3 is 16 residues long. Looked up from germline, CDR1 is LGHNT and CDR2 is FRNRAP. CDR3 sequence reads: CASLSGRASNTGELFF. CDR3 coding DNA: TGTGCTAGTCTTAGCGGGAGGGCCTCGAACACCGGGGAGCTGTTTTTT.